What follows is one T cell receptor (beta chain) and its context. The data were produced by immunoSEQ multiplex PCR, yet TCRdb's version contains in-frame clones alone and is incomplete. There are around 320,000 clones in the sample; 85% to 90% occur only once, and roughly 11% lies in the top ten. CDR1 and CDR2 from the germline V gene are LGHDT and YNNKEL (reference sequence). V lost 0 bases, J lost 6 bases, and 18 bases lay in between. There are 16 residues in the CDR3. The source of the sample is a study of blood T cell repertoires in COVID-19. As for the study in general: There were acute and convalescent COVID-19 samples, and they came from the United States, Italy and Spain.

This clonotype was obtained from a woman younger than 45 with COVID-19, enrolled during active disease. The chain couples TRBV3-1 (or the pseudogene TRBV3-2) to TRBJ2-7; the D gene is possibly TRBD2 (6 bases). The sample consisted of peripheral blood. In DNA form, the CDR3 reads TGTGCCAGCAGCCAAGATCCTCCGACTAGTGCCCCCGAGCAGTACTTC. This gives the protein CASSQDPPTSAPEQYF.